This T cell receptor (beta chain) was sequenced for a study of OX40 agonist ivuxolimab in advanced cancers. The repertoire was sequenced with immunoSEQ multiplex PCR; TCRdb's copy has only in-frame clones and lacks some. The sample includes tens of thousands of clones, about 83% of them seen just once. Per the germline V gene, CDR1 is SGHRS and CDR2 is YFSETQ. V lost 4 bases, J lost 2 bases, and 13 bases lay in between. This CDR3 region has 14 residues. V gene TRBV5-1 combines with J gene TRBJ2-7; D tentatively fits TRBD1 or TRBD2 (5 bases each). The sequence derives from an adult with an advanced solid tumor such as melanoma, head and neck, liver or kidney cancer. The sequenced sample was CD4+ or CD8+ T cells sorted from blood, obtained in a trial of the OX40 agonist ivuxolimab. In DNA form, the CDR3 reads TGCGCCAGCAGCACCGGGACGGAACCCTACGAGCAGTACTTC. It codes for CASSTGTEPYEQYF.